This T cell receptor (beta chain) was recorded in a study of vaccination and CD4 T cells after COVID-19. Looking at the study overall: Researchers treated cells with overlapping spike peptides taken from SARS-CoV-2, HCoV-NL63, HCoV-OC43 and HCoV-229E.

Specified treatment: roughly nine-day PBMC culture with coronavirus spike peptide pools or control peptides (ViraFEST assay). Ahead of the COVID-19 pandemic (2011-2018), the CD4+ T cells of the unexposed donor were collected. Antigen-specific T cell expansion with peptide pools preceded TCR sequencing in the ViraFEST approach. Investigators isolated CD4+ T cells by negative selection after roughly 10 days of culture. The Oncomine TCR Beta short-read assay sequenced DNA from cultured CD4+ T cells. The template was genomic DNA from cultured CD4+ T cells. TCRdb re-derived calls from the PCR reads in MiXCR, one entry per CDR3 protein. This repertoire shows 9,000 to 9,500 distinct CDR3 sequences, more than 25% found once; its top ten account for over 20%. Germline V lookup: CDR1 MGHRA, CDR2 YSYEKL. The CDR3 consists of 15 residues. Trimming pared 3 bases from V and 5 bases from J, leaving 13 bases between.

A note on this clonotype: Its specificity is unknown.

Sample: CD4+ T cells from blood, cultured in vitro. This rearrangement joins TRBV4-1 to TRBJ2-2; D might be TRBD1 or TRBD2, each matching 5 bases. The TCR was taken from a human donor in good health. CDR3 DNA sequence: TGCGCCAGCAGCCACGGGTGGGGACGGACCGGGGAGCTGTTTTTT. Translating it yields CASSHGWGRTGELFF.